A selection of T cell receptor beta chains follows, all from one sample in a study of CD8 T cells in ankylosing spondylitis. MiXCR was run by TCRdb on the 5' RACE reads, yielding one entry per CDR3 protein. In the table there are 200,000 to 300,000 distinct CDR3 sequences, roughly a quarter of which are singletons. The source material was blood, either unsorted or a sorted T cell fraction (not recorded which). The receptors stem from a male donor with ankylosing spondylitis or in good health (not recorded which). Each CDR3 is given with its conserved first and last residue. The D gene is left open where the match is weak. Some rows have no size entry. The others give once, few or many, or a class for an expanded clone.

cdr3_aa | cdr3_nt | clone_size | d_call | j_call | v_call
CAISESGIEETQYF | TGTGCCATCAGTGAATCTGGGATTGAGGAGACCCAGTACTTC | . | . | TRBJ2-5 | TRBV10-3
CSARDIRRAYEQYF | TGCAGTGCTAGAGATATCCGGAGGGCCTACGAGCAGTACTTC | few | . | TRBJ2-7 | TRBV20-1
CSAEHRDSNEKLFF | TGCAGTGCCGAACACCGGGACAGTAATGAAAAACTGTTTTTT | . | TRBD1 | TRBJ1-4 | TRBV20-1
CASSPKRLAGETQYF | TGTGCCAGCTCACCAAAAAGACTAGCTGGGGAGACCCAGTACTTC | few | TRBD2 | TRBJ2-5 | TRBV18
CSASRQGSGNTIYF | TGCAGTGCTAGCCGACAGGGGAGTGGAAACACCATATATTTT | few | TRBD1 | TRBJ1-3 | TRBV20-1
CATSRDQTPEEQFF | TGTGCCACCAGCAGAGATCAGACTCCCGAGGAGCAGTTCTTC | . | . | TRBJ2-1 | TRBV15
CASKDRVGHEQFF | TGTGCCAGCAAGGACAGGGTGGGTCATGAGCAGTTCTTC | few | TRBD1 | TRBJ2-1 | TRBV10-3
CASSLAPAPPSGANVLTF | TGTGCCAGCAGCTTAGCTCCAGCTCCTCCCTCTGGGGCCAACGTCCTGACTTTC | few | . | TRBJ2-6 | TRBV7-8
CSAGEVRMETQYF | TGCAGTGCGGGGGAGGTACGGATGGAGACCCAGTACTTC | many | . | TRBJ2-5 | TRBV20-1
CASSLAPTSRDEQFF | TGTGCCAGCTCGCTAGCCCCTACTAGTCGCGATGAGCAGTTCTTC | . | . | TRBJ2-1 | TRBV18
CSAVGPNSPLHF | TGCAGTGCCGTTGGCCCTAATTCACCCCTCCACTTT | few | . | TRBJ1-6 | TRBV20-1
CASSYSTPYSGNTIYF | TGTGCCAGCAGTTACTCCACACCGTACTCTGGAAACACCATATATTTT | many | . | TRBJ1-3 | TRBV6-5
CASSLRTGAGEQYF | TGTGCCAGCAGTTTGAGGACAGGTGCAGGCGAGCAGTACTTC | . | TRBD1 | TRBJ2-7 | TRBV12-3/TRBV12-4